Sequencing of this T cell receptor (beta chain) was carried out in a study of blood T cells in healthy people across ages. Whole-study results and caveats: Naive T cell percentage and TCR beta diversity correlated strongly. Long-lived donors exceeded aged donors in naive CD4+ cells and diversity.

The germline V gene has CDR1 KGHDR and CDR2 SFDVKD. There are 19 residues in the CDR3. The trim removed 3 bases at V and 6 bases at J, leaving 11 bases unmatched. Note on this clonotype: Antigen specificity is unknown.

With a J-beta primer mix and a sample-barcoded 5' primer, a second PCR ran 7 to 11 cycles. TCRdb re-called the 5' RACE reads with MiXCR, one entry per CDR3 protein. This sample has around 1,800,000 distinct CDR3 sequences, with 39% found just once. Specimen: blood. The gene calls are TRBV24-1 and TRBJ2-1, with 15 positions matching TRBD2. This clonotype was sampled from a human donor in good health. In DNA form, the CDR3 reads TGTGCCACCAGTGATCTCGGACTAGCGGGGGGGTCCCGAAGCAATGAGCAGTTCTTC. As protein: CATSDLGLAGGSRSNEQFF.